Sequencing of this T cell receptor beta chain was carried out in a study of shared clonotypes between healthy human individuals. The assay was immunoSEQ multiplex PCR, and TCRdb's table has in-frame clones only and misses some. There are nearly 1 million clones in the sample; less than 85% occur only once, and about 1.5% lies in the top ten. This TCR derives from a man aged 18 to 35 in good health. The sequenced material came from memory CD4+ T cells sorted from blood. Subset of the sample: CD45RA-negative fraction.

The CDR3 region is CASSWQATVNSPLHF. The CDR3 DNA follows: TGTGCCAGCAGCTGGCAAGCTACAGTAAATTCACCCCTCCACTTT. The rearrangement links TRBV27 to TRBJ1-6; D call uncertain. This CDR3 has 15 residues. CDR1 MNHEY and CDR2 SMNVEV come from the germline V gene (reference sequence). V dropped 6 bases and J dropped 7 bases, with 16 bases sitting between them.